The clone carrying this T cell receptor (beta chain) came up a few times. The sample comes from a study of T-cell reconstitution after alpha-beta-depleted transplantation in children. Trimming removed 2 bases from V and 2 bases from J, with 7 bases in between. The CDR3 covers 13 residues. Germline V gene data show CDR1 as SGHRS and CDR2 as YFSETQ. Unique molecular identifiers were used to barcode this TCRbeta library. TCRdb reprocessed the PCR reads via MiXCR and lists one record per CDR3 protein. The sample holds hundreds of thousands of distinct CDR3 sequences, roughly 17% seen once. V is TRBV5-1 and J is TRBJ2-5; D is unresolved. This receptor was obtained from a human donor who donated a stem cell graft to a child with acute myeloid leukemia. This specimen was PBMCs from the stem cell graft donor, taken from the stem cell graft. Here the CDR3 DNA reads TGCGCCAGCAGCTTTCACCTACAAGAGACCCAGTACTTC. This codes for CASSFHLQETQYF. Full variable domain (outside the CDR3, taken from reference TRBV5-1 and TRBJ2-5): KAGVTQTPRYLIKTRGQQVTLSCSPISGHRSVSWYQQTPGQGLQFLFEYFSETQRNKGNFPGRFSGRQFSNSRSEMNVSTLELGDSALYLCASSFHLQETQYFGPGTRLLVL.